The next 15 T cell receptor beta chains were all read from a single sample in a study of siplizumab effects on memory and regulatory T cells. The assay was immunoSEQ multiplex PCR, and TCRdb's table has in-frame clones only and misses some. The profile shows 55,000 to 65,000 clones, around 97% of them singletons. Sequenced sample: naive CD8+ T cells sorted from blood. These receptors were collected from a human donor in good health.

The V call is TRBV9, the J call TRBJ2-7, with a weak D call TRBD2 (7 bases). Germline V gene lookup returns CDR1 SGDLS and CDR2 YYNGEE. Trimming cost V 3 bases and J 3 bases, with 16 bases left between them. CDR3 length: 15 amino acids. CDR3 loop: CASSEGGAGGYEQYF. CDR3 coding DNA: TGTGCCAGCAGCGAGGGGGGGGCTGGCGGCTACGAGCAGTACTTC.

The chain combines TRBV6-5 with TRBJ2-7; D remains ambiguous. Germline CDR1 is MNHEY and CDR2 is SVGAGI. The CDR3 is made up of 11 amino acids. Trimming removed 7 bases at V and 5 bases at J, with 9 bases between. The CDR3 is CASMGVHEQYF. Written as DNA, the CDR3 is TGTGCCAGCATGGGTGTTCACGAGCAGTACTTC.

This rearrangement joins TRBV9 to TRBJ1-1; D is unclear. The CDR3 has 13 residues. Trimming cost V 0 bases and J 1 base, with 4 bases left between them. Germline-derived CDR1 and CDR2 are SGDLS and YYNGEE. CDR3 in amino acids: CASSVDENTEAFF. For the CDR3, the DNA is TGTGCCAGCAGCGTAGACGAGAACACTGAAGCTTTCTTT.

Only one count was recorded for this clone. The J gene is TRBJ1-1, the V gene TRBV4-1; perhaps TRBD1 as D (5 bases). The germline CDR1 and CDR2 sequences are MGHRA and YSYEKL. The V end lost 1 base, the J end lost 5 bases, and 8 bases lay between the germline ends. The CDR3 consists of 13 residues. The CDR3 coding sequence is TGCGCCAGCAGCCAAGCAAGGGGTACTGAAGCTTTCTTT. It yields the protein CASSQARGTEAFF.

The chain joins TRBV13 to TRBJ2-7, with 9 nucleotides matching TRBD2. The CDR3 is 14 residues long. The V and J ends lost 6 bases and 3 bases, in that order; junction bases with no gene match: 6. The germline V gene has CDR1 PRHDT and CDR2 FYEKMQ (reference sequence). CDR3 sequence (DNA): TGTGCCAGCAGATCTAGCGGGGCCTACTACGAGCAGTACTTC. Its translation is CASRSSGAYYEQYF.

The chain carries TRBV11-3 and TRBJ1-4; 8 nucleotides align to TRBD1. Germline CDR1 SGHNT, CDR2 YENEEA. The CDR3 is 15 residues long. V trimming: 0 bases; J trimming: 3 bases; junction bases outside the gene matches: 0. The CDR3 region is CASSLDRGPNEKLFF. CDR3 coding DNA: TGTGCCAGCAGCTTAGACAGGGGGCCTAATGAAAAACTGTTTTTT.

The chain is built from TRBV5-1 and TRBJ1-2, with TRBD1 matching over 9 bases. The CDR3 is 14 amino acids. J lost 7 bases, V lost 3 bases, and 7 bases had no gene match. Germline V CDR1 and CDR2: SGHRS, YFSETQ. The CDR3 nucleotides are TGCGCCAGCAGCTCCGGATCACAGGGGGCTGGCTACACCTTC. Translated: CASSSGSQGAGYTF.

This chain connects TRBV4-1 to TRBJ2-7, with D uncertain. V dropped 1 base and J dropped 6 bases, with 13 bases sitting between them. Germline V gene sequence: CDR1 MGHRA, CDR2 YSYEKL. The CDR3 extends over 14 amino acids. The CDR3 spells CASSQGGGVTEQYF. Here the CDR3 DNA reads TGCGCCAGCAGCCAAGGAGGTGGGGTAACCGAGCAGTACTTC.

DNA for the CDR3: TGTGCCAGCAGCTTAATTGGGTTTCGGAACACCGGGGAGCTGTTTTTT. Amino acids: CASSLIGFRNTGELFF. The chain recombines TRBV7-9 with TRBJ2-2; no definite D call. The CDR3 is made up of 16 amino acids. CDR1 and CDR2 from the germline V gene are SEHNR and FQNEAQ (reference sequence). The ends were cut back, 2 bases at V and 1 base at J, with 11 bases in the middle.

The chain uses TRBV19 and TRBJ2-7; 7 nucleotides align to TRBD1. Germline loops: CDR1 LNHDA, CDR2 SQIVND (reference sequence). The CDR3 is 13 amino acids. V dropped 3 bases and J dropped 3; count of bases not matched to a gene: 2. The CDR3 DNA follows: TGTGCCAGTAGTATTCGGGACAGCTACGAGCAGTACTTC. It translates to CASSIRDSYEQYF.

This clone was seen just once. The gene calls are TRBV12-5 and TRBJ2-3; possibly TRBD1 for D (5 bases). This CDR3 spans 14 amino acids. V lost 3 bases and J 2 bases, leaving 9 bases between the germline ends. CDR1 is LGHNT, CDR2 FRNRAP, per germline. The CDR3 protein is CASGLFRDTDTQYF. CDR3 DNA: TGTGCTAGTGGTTTATTCAGGGACACAGATACGCAGTATTTT.

The chain is built from TRBV5-1 and TRBJ2-7, with no clear D. Germline-derived CDR1 and CDR2 are SGHRS and YFSETQ. The CDR3 contains 13 residues. Trimming left V 0 bases short and J 3 bases short, with 7 bases between. DNA of the CDR3: TGCGCCAGCAGCTTGGAGCAGAGCTACGAGCAGTACTTC. Protein sequence: CASSLEQSYEQYF.

The CDR3 protein is CASSHGGGNQPQHF. The CDR3 DNA follows: TGTGCCAGCAGCCATGGAGGGGGAAATCAGCCCCAGCATTTT. The V call is TRBV7-9, the J call TRBJ1-5; D is perhaps TRBD1 (6 bases). Germline CDR1 and CDR2: SEHNR and FQNEAQ (reference sequence). Trimming cost V 5 bases and J 4 bases, with 12 bases left between them. The CDR3 has 14 residues. The entire variable domain, with the rest obtained from reference TRBV7-9 and TRBJ1-5, is as follows: DTGVSQNPRHKITKRGQNVTFRCDPISEHNRLYWYRQTLGQGPEFLTYFQNEAQLEKSRLLSDRFSAERPKGSFSTLEIQRTEQGDSAMYLCASSHGGGNQPQHFGDGTRLSIL.

The gene calls are TRBV6-5 and TRBJ1-1; D uncertain. Trimming stripped 2 bases from V and 5 bases from J, with 3 bases between. CDR3 length equals 11 residues. CDR1 MNHEY and CDR2 SVGAGI come from the germline V gene. CDR3 DNA: TGTGCCAGCAGTTACGGAACTGAAGCTTTCTTT. This sequence encodes CASSYGTEAFF.

The chain combines TRBV30 with TRBJ2-1; 14 bases match TRBD2. With V trimmed by 5 bases and J by 7 bases, 4 bases remained unmatched. The CDR3 spans 14 residues. Germline V gene lookup returns CDR1 GTSNPN and CDR2 SVGIG (reference sequence). The CDR3 reads CAWSGLAGENEQFF. The CDR3 bases are TGTGCCTGGTCGGGACTAGCGGGAGAAAATGAGCAGTTCTTC.